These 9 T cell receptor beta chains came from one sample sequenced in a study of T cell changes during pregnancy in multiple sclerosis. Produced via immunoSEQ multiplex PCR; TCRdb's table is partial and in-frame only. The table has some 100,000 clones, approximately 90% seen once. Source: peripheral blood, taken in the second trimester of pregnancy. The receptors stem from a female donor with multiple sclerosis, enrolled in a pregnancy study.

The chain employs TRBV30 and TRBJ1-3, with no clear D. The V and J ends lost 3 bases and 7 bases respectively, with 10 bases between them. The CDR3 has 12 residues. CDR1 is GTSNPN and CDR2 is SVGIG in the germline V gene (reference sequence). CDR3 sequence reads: CAWREGGNTIYF. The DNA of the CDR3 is TGTGCCTGGAGGGAGGGCGGGAACACCATATATTTT.

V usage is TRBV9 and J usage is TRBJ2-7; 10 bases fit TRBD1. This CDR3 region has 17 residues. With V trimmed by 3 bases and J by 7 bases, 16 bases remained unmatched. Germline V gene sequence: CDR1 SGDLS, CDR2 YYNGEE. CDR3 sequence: CASSEDPRTGGEEEQYF. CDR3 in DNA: TGTGCCAGCAGCGAGGACCCCCGGACAGGGGGTGAGGAGGAGCAGTACTTC.

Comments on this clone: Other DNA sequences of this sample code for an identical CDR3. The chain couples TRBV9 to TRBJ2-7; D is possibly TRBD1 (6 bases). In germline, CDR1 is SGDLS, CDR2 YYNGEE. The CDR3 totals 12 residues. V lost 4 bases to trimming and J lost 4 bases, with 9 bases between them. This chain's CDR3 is CASSPTGYEQYF. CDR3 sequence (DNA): TGTGCCAGCAGCCCAACAGGGTACGAGCAGTACTTC.

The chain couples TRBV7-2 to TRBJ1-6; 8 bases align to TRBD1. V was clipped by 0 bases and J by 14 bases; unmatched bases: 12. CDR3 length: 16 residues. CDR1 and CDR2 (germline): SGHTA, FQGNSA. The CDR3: CASSLALAGGKEALHF. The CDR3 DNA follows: TGTGCCAGCAGCTTAGCCCTCGCAGGGGGCAAGGAAGCCCTCCACTTT. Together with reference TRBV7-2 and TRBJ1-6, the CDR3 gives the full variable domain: GAGVSQSPSNKVTEKGKDVELRCDPISGHTALYWYRQSLGQGLEFLIYFQGNSAPDKSGLPSDRFSAERTGGSVSTLTIQRTQQEDSAVYLCASSLALAGGKEALHFGNGTRLTVT.

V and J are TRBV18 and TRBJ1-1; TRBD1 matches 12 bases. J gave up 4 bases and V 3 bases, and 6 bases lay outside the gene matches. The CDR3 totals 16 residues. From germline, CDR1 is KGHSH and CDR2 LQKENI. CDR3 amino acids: CASSPWDRGLFTEAFF. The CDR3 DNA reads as TGTGCCAGCTCACCCTGGGACAGGGGGCTATTCACTGAAGCTTTCTTT. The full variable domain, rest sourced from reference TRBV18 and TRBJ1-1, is NAGVMQNPRHLVRRRGQEARLRCSPMKGHSHVYWYRQLPEEGLKFMVYLQKENIIDESGMPKERFSAEFPKEGPSILRIQQVVRGDSAAYFCASSPWDRGLFTEAFFGQGTRLTVV.

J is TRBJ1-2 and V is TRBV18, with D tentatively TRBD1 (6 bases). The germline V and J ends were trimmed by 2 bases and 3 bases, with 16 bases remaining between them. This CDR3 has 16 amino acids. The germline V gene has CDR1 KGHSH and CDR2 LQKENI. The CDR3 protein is CASSPFPTGPDYGYTF. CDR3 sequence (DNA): TGTGCCAGCTCACCATTCCCTACAGGGCCGGACTATGGCTACACCTTC.

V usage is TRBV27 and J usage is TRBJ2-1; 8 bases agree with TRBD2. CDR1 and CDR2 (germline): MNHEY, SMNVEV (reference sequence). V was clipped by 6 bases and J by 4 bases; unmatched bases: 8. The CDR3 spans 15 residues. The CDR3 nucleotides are TGTGCCAGCAGACCCGGGGCTAGCGGGTACAATGAGCAGTTCTTC. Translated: CASRPGASGYNEQFF.

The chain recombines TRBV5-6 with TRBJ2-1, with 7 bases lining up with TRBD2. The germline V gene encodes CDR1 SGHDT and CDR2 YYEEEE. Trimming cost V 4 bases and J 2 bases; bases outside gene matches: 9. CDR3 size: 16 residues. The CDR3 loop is CASSLLASGTYNEQFF. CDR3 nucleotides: TGTGCCAGCAGCCTACTAGCTAGCGGCACCTACAATGAGCAGTTCTTC.

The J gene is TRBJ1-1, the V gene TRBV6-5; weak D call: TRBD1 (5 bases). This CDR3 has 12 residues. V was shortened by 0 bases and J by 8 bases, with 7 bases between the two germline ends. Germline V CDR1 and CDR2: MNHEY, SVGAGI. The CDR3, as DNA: TGTGCCAGCAGTTACTCCCAGGGCGAAGCTTTCTTT. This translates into CASSYSQGEAFF.